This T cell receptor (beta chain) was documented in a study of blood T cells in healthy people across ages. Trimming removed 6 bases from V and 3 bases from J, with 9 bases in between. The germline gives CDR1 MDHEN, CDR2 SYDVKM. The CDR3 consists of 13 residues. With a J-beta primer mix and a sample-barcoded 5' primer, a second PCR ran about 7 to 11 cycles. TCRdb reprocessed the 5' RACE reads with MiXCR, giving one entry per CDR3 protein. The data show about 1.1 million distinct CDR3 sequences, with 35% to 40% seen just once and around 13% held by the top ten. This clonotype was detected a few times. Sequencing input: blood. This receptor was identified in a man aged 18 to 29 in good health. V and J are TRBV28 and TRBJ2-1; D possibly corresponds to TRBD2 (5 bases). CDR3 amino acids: CASRPGSYNEQFF. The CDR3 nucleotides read TGTGCCAGCAGACCGGGGAGCTACAATGAGCAGTTCTTC. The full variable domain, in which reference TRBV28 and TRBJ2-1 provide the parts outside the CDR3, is DVKVTQSSRYLVKRTGEKVFLECVQDMDHENMFWYRQDPGLGLRLIYFSYDVKMKEKGDIPEGYSVSREKKERFSLILESASTNQTSMYLCASRPGSYNEQFFGPGTRLTVL.